These 25 T cell receptor beta chains were sequenced from one sample in a study of technical replicates of blood from a handful of donors. Profiled with immunoSEQ multiplex PCR; TCRdb holds only in-frame clones, not every one. The table records tens of thousands of clones, 95% of them present only once. The sample consisted of T cells isolated from PBMCs. The receptor source for this set is a human donor in good health.

The chain combines TRBV5-4 with TRBJ2-3; a weak D match, TRBD1 (6 bases). From germline, CDR1 is SGHNT and CDR2 YYREEE (reference sequence). This CDR3 has 15 residues. With 1 base removed from V and 3 bases from J, the gap between germline ends came to 12 bases. The CDR3 bases are TGTGCCAGCAGCTTGAGGGGGTATGTTACAGATACGCAGTATTTT. This sequence encodes CASSLRGYVTDTQYF.

The gene calls are TRBV7-9 and TRBJ2-7; 11 bases agree with TRBD2. Unmatched junction bases numbered 9, after V lost 6 bases and J lost 5 bases. Looked up from germline, CDR1 is SEHNR and CDR2 is FQNEAQ (reference sequence). This CDR3 is built from 15 residues. The CDR3 coding sequence is TGTGCCAGCAGGGATACTAGCGGGAGTCTCCACGAGCAGTACTTC. Protein: CASRDTSGSLHEQYF.

This chain uses TRBV7-9 with TRBJ1-5; possible D gene TRBD1, 6 bases. CDR1 and CDR2 (germline): SEHNR, FQNEAQ (reference sequence). Trimming pared 3 bases from V and 6 bases from J, leaving 15 bases between. This CDR3 spans 15 amino acids. The CDR3 nucleotides read TGTGCCAGCAGCTTTCCGGGGGGGGCACCTCAGCCCCAGCATTTT. Translation: CASSFPGGAPQPQHF.

The chain links TRBV13 to TRBJ1-3; D gene ambiguous. In germline, CDR1 is PRHDT, CDR2 FYEKMQ (reference sequence). Trimming left V 5 bases short and J 4 bases short, with 9 bases between. The CDR3 has 13 amino acids. This chain's CDR3 is CASSPDSGNTIYF. DNA of the CDR3: TGTGCCAGCAGCCCAGATAGCGGAAACACCATATATTTT.

The V call is TRBV23-1, the J call TRBJ2-7; D remains unclear. TRBV23-1 is an ORF, with its function uncertain. This CDR3 contains 10 residues. Trimming stripped 6 bases from V and 12 bases from J, with 12 bases between. CDR3 protein: CASSYSSRYF. The DNA for the CDR3 is TGCGCCAGCAGCTATAGTTCGAGGTACTTC.

The chain is built from TRBV27 and TRBJ1-5; 7 bases map to TRBD1. V shed 8 bases and J 1 base; nucleotides not matched to a gene: 11. The germline V gene has CDR1 MNHEY and CDR2 SMNVEV (reference sequence). This CDR3 has 16 residues. This CDR3 reads CASQRTGQGSNQPQHF. CDR3 nucleotide sequence: TGTGCCAGCCAGAGGACAGGACAAGGAAGCAATCAGCCCCAGCATTTT.

This chain links TRBV6-5 with TRBJ2-7; TRBD1 agrees at 7 bases. Germline V lookup: CDR1 MNHEY, CDR2 SVGAGI. The J segment lost 3 bases and the V segment lost 7 bases, leaving 12 bases of the junction unmatched. The CDR3 has 15 amino acids. The DNA for the CDR3 is TGTGCCAGCAAGACCGGGACAGTAGCTCTCTACGAGCAGTACTTC. Its translation: CASKTGTVALYEQYF.

The chain joins TRBV2 to TRBJ1-2; TRBD1 aligns across 8 bases. J gave up 2 bases and V 0 bases, and 11 bases lay outside the gene matches. Germline V gene sequence: CDR1 SNHLY, CDR2 FYNNEI. The CDR3 is made up of 18 amino acids. The CDR3 sequence is CASSEASEDRAPNYGYTF. The CDR3 DNA follows: TGTGCCAGCAGTGAAGCAAGCGAGGACAGGGCGCCCAACTATGGCTACACCTTC.

This chain joins TRBV19 and TRBJ1-1; D is undetermined. V lost 3 bases and J 1 base, leaving 6 bases between the germline ends. The CDR3 is 13 residues long. Per the germline V gene, CDR1 is LNHDA and CDR2 is SQIVND (reference sequence). This CDR3 reads CASSIGQNTEAFF. As DNA, the CDR3 is TGTGCCAGTAGTATTGGGCAGAACACTGAAGCTTTCTTT. Combining the CDR3 with reference TRBV19 and TRBJ1-1 gives the whole variable domain DGGITQSPKYLFRKEGQNVTLSCEQNLNHDAMYWYRQDPGQGLRLIYYSQIVNDFQKGDIAEGYSVSREKKESFPLTVTSAQKNPTAFYLCASSIGQNTEAFFGQGTRLTVV.

The chain combines TRBV27 with TRBJ2-7; D possibly corresponds to TRBD2 (6 bases). CDR3 length: 18 amino acids. V was pared by 5 bases and J by 3 bases, with 26 bases between. Germline V gene sequence: CDR1 MNHEY, CDR2 SMNVEV (reference sequence). The CDR3: CASSMSYSGARLIYEQYF. The CDR3 DNA follows: TGTGCCAGCAGTATGTCTTATTCGGGAGCCAGACTTATCTACGAGCAGTACTTC.

The chain links TRBV2 to TRBJ2-3; TRBD2 is a possible D gene (6 bases). The ends were cut back, 10 bases at V and 6 bases at J, with 23 bases in the middle. The CDR3 totals 15 residues. Germline lookup yields CDR1 SNHLY and CDR2 FYNNEI. The CDR3 reads CATLAAGTSRDTQYF. As DNA, the CDR3 is TGTGCCACCTTAGCGGCCGGGACCAGCCGTGATACGCAGTATTTT.

The J gene is TRBJ2-3, the V gene TRBV19; 8 bases fit TRBD1. V shed 11 bases and J 4 bases; nucleotides not matched to a gene: 8. The CDR3 extends over 13 amino acids. CDR1 and CDR2 (germline): LNHDA, SQIVND (reference sequence). CDR3 protein: CAAGTGRPDTQYF. CDR3 DNA sequence: TGTGCCGCAGGGACAGGACGGCCAGATACGCAGTATTTT.

CDR3 region: CASSLSGAAVSYEQYF. CDR3 bases: TGTGCCAGCAGTTTATCGGGGGCAGCCGTCTCCTACGAGCAGTACTTC. The genes are TRBV27 and TRBJ2-7, with D maybe TRBD1 (6 bases). The CDR3 loop spans 16 amino acids. Per germline, CDR1 MNHEY and CDR2 SMNVEV (reference sequence). The ends were cut back, 0 bases at V and 0 bases at J, with 12 bases in the middle.

The chain employs TRBV6-5 and TRBJ2-1; 11 bases are shared with TRBD1. From germline, CDR1 is MNHEY and CDR2 SVGAGI. The CDR3 is made up of 16 amino acids. Germline trimming cut 2 bases from V and 9 bases from J; bases unmatched to any gene: 9. CDR3 in DNA: TGTGCCAGCAGTTACGCCGCCGGGACAGGGGGGGCTGAGCAGTTCTTC. It is translated as CASSYAAGTGGAEQFF.

The chain joins TRBV29-1 to TRBJ2-7; TRBD1 matches at 7 bases. Trimming took 8 bases from V and 3 from J; bases not matched to a gene: 4. Germline assignment: CDR1 SQVTM and CDR2 ANQGSEA. The CDR3 is 11 amino acids. CDR3 loop: CSTRDSYEQYF. The CDR3 region has the DNA TGCAGCACCCGGGACAGCTACGAGCAGTACTTC.

This clone was counted a single time. The chain has TRBV7-9 and TRBJ2-1, with D possibly TRBD2 on 6 matching bases. V gave up 2 bases and J gave up 3 bases, with 14 bases separating them. The V gene's germline CDR1 is SEHNR and CDR2 FQNEAQ (reference sequence). The CDR3 has 16 amino acids. CDR3 sequence: CASSLRSSRGYNEQFF. CDR3 sequence (DNA): TGTGCCAGCAGCTTACGGTCTTCGCGGGGCTACAATGAGCAGTTCTTC.

J is TRBJ2-7 and V is TRBV4-1, with D perhaps TRBD2 (5 bases). The CDR3 has 13 residues. From germline, CDR1 is MGHRA and CDR2 YSYEKL. Trimming took 3 bases from V and 3 from J, leaving 9 bases between them. CDR3 sequence reads: CASSHPAGYEQYF. In DNA form, the CDR3 reads TGCGCCAGCAGCCACCCCGCGGGCTACGAGCAGTACTTC.

This rearrangement joins TRBV19 to TRBJ1-4, with a tentative D call TRBD1 (6 bases). Germline-derived CDR1 and CDR2 are LNHDA and SQIVND (reference sequence). CDR3 length equals 15 residues. V lost 3 bases and J lost 7, with 15 bases in between. The chain's CDR3 is CASSIRTAGGEKLFF. In DNA form, the CDR3 reads TGTGCCAGTAGTATCCGGACAGCTGGGGGTGAAAAACTGTTTTTT.

The J gene is TRBJ1-5, the V gene TRBV6-6, with unresolved D. The CDR3 has 16 residues. CDR1 and CDR2 (germline): MNHNY, SVGAGI (reference sequence). Trimming pared 8 bases from V and 1 base from J, leaving 18 bases between. CDR3 sequence reads: CASHSTSLPSNQPQHF. Written as DNA, the CDR3 is TGTGCCAGCCACAGCACGAGCCTTCCGAGCAATCAGCCCCAGCATTTT.

V gene TRBV2 combines with J gene TRBJ1-5; D is undetermined. Germline V gene lookup returns CDR1 SNHLY and CDR2 FYNNEI. CDR3 length: 15 amino acids. Between the trimmed V and J ends, which lost 4 bases and 0 bases, there was a span of 10 bases. CDR3 residues: CASSVPEISNQPQHF. The DNA of the CDR3 is TGTGCCAGCAGTGTTCCGGAGATTAGCAATCAGCCCCAGCATTTT.

The V and J genes are TRBV14 and TRBJ1-2, with D uncertain. The V end was cut by 4 bases, the J end by 3 bases, with 15 bases between. This CDR3 is built from 15 residues. Germline CDR1 SGHDN, CDR2 FVKESK. In nucleotides, the CDR3 is TGTGCCAGCAGCCCCTTGGGCCTCCTCCACTATGGCTACACCTTC. Its translation is CASSPLGLLHYGYTF.

The count of this clone is one. This chain connects TRBV19 to TRBJ2-7, with 10 bases lining up with TRBD2. The CDR3 totals 14 residues. The V and J ends lost 5 bases and 5 bases, in that order; junction bases with no gene match: 6. Germline-derived CDR1 and CDR2 are LNHDA and SQIVND (reference sequence). The DNA for the CDR3 is TGTGCCAGTAGTCTTAGCGGGAGGTTGAACGAGCAGTACTTC. Residues: CASSLSGRLNEQYF.

The chain recombines TRBV7-9 with TRBJ1-2; D ambiguous. The CDR3 is 14 amino acids. The V and J ends lost 1 base and 8 bases respectively, with 14 bases between them. Germline CDR1 is SEHNR and CDR2 is FQNEAQ (reference sequence). The CDR3 here is CASSLGTEPGGYTF. The CDR3 nucleotides are TGTGCCAGCAGCTTAGGGACCGAACCGGGGGGCTACACCTTC. The full variable domain, its missing parts supplied by reference TRBV7-9 and TRBJ1-2, is DTGVSQNPRHKITKRGQNVTFRCDPISEHNRLYWYRQTLGQGPEFLTYFQNEAQLEKSRLLSDRFSAERPKGSFSTLEIQRTEQGDSAMYLCASSLGTEPGGYTFGSGTRLTVV.

This clone was recorded only once. The chain is built from TRBV19 and TRBJ1-2; D may be TRBD1 (5 bases). Trimming pared 7 bases from V and 4 bases from J, leaving 19 bases between. The CDR3 covers 15 residues. The V gene's germline CDR1 is LNHDA and CDR2 SQIVND (reference sequence). CDR3 coding DNA: TGTGCCAGTACCTTAACAACGGGGGGAAGCTATGGCTACACCTTC. Translating it yields CASTLTTGGSYGYTF.

The V call is TRBV7-2, the J call TRBJ1-1, with D possibly TRBD1 on 5 matching bases. Germline V lookup: CDR1 SGHTA, CDR2 FQGNSA. The ends were cut back, 1 base at V and 5 bases at J, with 11 bases in the middle. The CDR3 totals 14 residues. DNA of the CDR3: TGTGCCAGCAGCTTAGAAGGGGCTGAGACTGAAGCTTTCTTT. Translation: CASSLEGAETEAFF. Full variable domain (outside the CDR3, taken from reference TRBV7-2 and TRBJ1-1): GAGVSQSPSNKVTEKGKDVELRCDPISGHTALYWYRQSLGQGLEFLIYFQGNSAPDKSGLPSDRFSAERTGGSVSTLTIQRTQQEDSAVYLCASSLEGAETEAFFGQGTRLTVV.